This TCR beta chain came from a study of T cell repertoires in cytomegalovirus infection (dated by TCRdb to between 2018 and 2020). For the wider study: Recently identified HLA-C-restricted CMV epitopes, whose presentation resists viral immunomodulation, were targeted by peptide stimulations together with well-studied HLA-B-restricted epitopes. Donor HLA type was relevant to the analysis, as public TCR beta signatures indicated carriage of CMV infection together with the matching HLA type.

This clonotype was found a few times. Its antigen is not yet known. Qualities for individual bases were not recorded, and no much larger clone is one base off. Taken from cysteine to phenylalanine, the CDR3 has 13 residues. The retained sequence is limited to the CDR3, 39 bases, with the frame set at the first base. The germline V gene gives CDR1 as SQVTM and CDR2 as ANQGSEA. V is cut by 7 bases and J by 1 base, and the space between the germline ends is 13 bases. Sequencing was carried out with an Illumina HiSeq 1500. TCRdb reanalyzed the raw reads on its own, using fastp at Q25 for trimming and MiXCR for clone calling, and kept in-frame beta chains. Under each unique CDR3 protein, matching rows form one entry showing the most common genes and DNA. The sample table contains 830,000 or so distinct CDR3 sequences; only one count was recorded for 32% of them. The ten biggest clones cover over 10% of the sample.

Read against the paper, the sample's treatment or condition label means: in vitro stimulation with specific CMV peptide epitopes to enrich CMV-specific T cells. Overall study results and their limits: The ex vivo response was dominated by HLA-C-restricted CMV-specific TCR beta clonotypes, which also provided the single most frequent clonotype in two of eight donors. Carriers of CMV infection plus the relevant HLA type were discriminated by the cumulative frequency of public TCR beta family members in the study cohort and in an independent approximately 350-donor cohort.

The TCR comes from a human donor in good health (CMV status not recorded). Some clones in this sample may be carry-over from other donors' samples. The rearrangement joined TRBV29-1 to TRBJ1-2; too little of a D gene remains to name it. Material: cultured CD8+ T cells from PBMCs, obtained from culture after CMV antigen stimulation. Here is the DNA: TGCAGCGCTGTCACGGAGATTAACTATGGCTACACCTTC. The encoded protein is CSAVTEINYGYTF.